The sample holds many counts of the clone carrying this T cell receptor beta chain. Its matching antigen is unknown. cDNA molecules, individually, were tagged with unique molecular identifiers. From the 5' RACE reads, TCRdb called clonotypes with MiXCR, one entry per CDR3 protein. Among about 100,000 distinct CDR3 sequences, under 15% were seen once, and the ten largest hold 6.2%. The data were taken from a study of early T cells in non-severe SARS-CoV-2 infection. At the level of the study: Unsorted whole blood bulk RNA was sequenced, with unpaired chains. Study outcomes and limitations: Matching with VDJdb favored anti-spike CD8 responses (missing private and CD4 specificities).

The source is an adult who was a healthcare worker with PCR-confirmed SARS-CoV-2 infection or an uninfected control (not recorded which). Sequenced sample: whole blood.

The CDR3 bases are TGTGCCAGCTCACCACGAACAGGGGCAACTAACTATGGCTACACCTTC. Translated: CASSPRTGATNYGYTF. The chain carries TRBV18 and TRBJ1-2, with 7 bases aligning to TRBD1. Trimming removed 1 base from V and 0 bases from J; junction bases left unmatched: 5. Germline CDR1 KGHSH, CDR2 LQKENI. The CDR3 covers 16 residues.